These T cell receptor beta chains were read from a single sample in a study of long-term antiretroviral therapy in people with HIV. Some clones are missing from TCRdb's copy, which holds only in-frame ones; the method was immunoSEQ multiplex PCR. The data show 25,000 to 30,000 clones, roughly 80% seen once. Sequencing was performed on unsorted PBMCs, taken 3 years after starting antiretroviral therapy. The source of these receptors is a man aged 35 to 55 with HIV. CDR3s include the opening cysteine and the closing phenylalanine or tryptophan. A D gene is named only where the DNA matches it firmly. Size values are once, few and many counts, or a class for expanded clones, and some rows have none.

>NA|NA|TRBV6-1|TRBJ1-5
CASTLREGGQPQHF
TGTGCCAGCACCCTTAGAGAGGGCGGCCAGCCCCAGCATTTT
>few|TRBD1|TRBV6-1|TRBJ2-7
CASSRTGTYEQYF
TGTGCCAGCAGTCGGACAGGGACCTACGAGCAGTACTTC
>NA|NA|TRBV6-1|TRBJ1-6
CASRRVNDSPLHF
TGTGCCAGCAGAAGGGTTAACGATTCACCCCTCCACTTT
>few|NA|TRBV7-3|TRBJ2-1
CASGLSSDEQFF
TGTGCCAGCGGCCTATCCAGTGATGAGCAGTTCTTC
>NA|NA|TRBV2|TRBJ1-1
CASSVLAPMNTEAFF
TGTGCCAGCAGTGTTCTCGCCCCGATGAACACTGAAGCTTTCTTT
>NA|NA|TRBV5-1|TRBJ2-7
CASSFAGSSYEQYF
TGCGCCAGCAGCTTTGCAGGGAGCTCCTACGAGCAGTACTTC
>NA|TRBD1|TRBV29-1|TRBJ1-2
CSVPRDRAIYGYTF
TGCAGCGTTCCTCGGGACAGGGCAATCTATGGCTACACCTTC
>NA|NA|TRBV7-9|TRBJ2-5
CASRLGQETQYF
TGTGCCAGCAGGCTAGGTCAAGAGACCCAGTACTTC
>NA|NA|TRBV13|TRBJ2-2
CASSIGGHNTGELFF
TGTGCCAGCAGTATTGGGGGACATAACACCGGGGAGCTGTTTTTT
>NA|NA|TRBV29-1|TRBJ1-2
CSAMTDNYGYTF
TGCAGCGCGATGACAGATAACTATGGCTACACCTTC
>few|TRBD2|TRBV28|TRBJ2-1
CASSRLAGGWFF
TGTGCCAGCAGTAGACTAGCGGGGGGCTGGTTCTTC
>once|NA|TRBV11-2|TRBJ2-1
CASSLDKMAVATYNEQFF
TGTGCCAGCAGCTTAGATAAGATGGCGGTGGCCACCTACAATGAGCAGTTCTTC
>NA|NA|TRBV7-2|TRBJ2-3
CACASSSKGGTDTQYF
NA
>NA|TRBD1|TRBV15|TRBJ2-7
CATSRTDRGWFEQYF
TGTGCCACCAGCAGGACGGACAGGGGATGGTTCGAGCAGTACTTC
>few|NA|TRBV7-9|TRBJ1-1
CASSFEGENTEAFF
TGTGCCAGCAGCTTTGAGGGGGAGAACACTGAAGCTTTCTTT
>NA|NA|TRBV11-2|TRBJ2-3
CASSFSGQTRDTQYF
TGTGCCAGCAGCTTCTCGGGACAAACGAGAGATACGCAGTATTTT
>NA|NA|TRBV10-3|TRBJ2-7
CAISDRGPYEQYF
TGTGCCATCAGTGACCGCGGCCCCTACGAGCAGTACTTC
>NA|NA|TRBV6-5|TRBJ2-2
CASSYRRLNTGELFF
TGTGCCAGCAGTTACCGGAGATTGAACACCGGGGAGCTGTTTTTT
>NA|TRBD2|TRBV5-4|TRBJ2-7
CASSPGLAAYEQYF
TGTGCCAGCAGCCCGGGACTAGCGGCTTACGAGCAGTACTTC
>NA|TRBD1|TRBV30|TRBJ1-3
CAWGTGMELTIYF
TGTGCCTGGGGGACAGGGATGGAACTCACCATATATTTT
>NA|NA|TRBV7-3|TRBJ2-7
CASSLRRDSYEQYF
TGTGCCAGCAGCTTAAGGCGGGACTCCTACGAGCAGTACTTC
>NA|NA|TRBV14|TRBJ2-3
CASSQDPARDTQYF
TGTGCCAGCAGCCAAGATCCAGCGCGGGATACGCAGTATTTT
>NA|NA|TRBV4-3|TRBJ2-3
CASSQEPGPGLTDTQYF
TGCGCCAGCAGCCAAGAGCCGGGCCCGGGGTTAACAGATACGCAGTATTTT
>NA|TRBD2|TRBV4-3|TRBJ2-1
CASSQTSGRGNEQFF
TGCGCCAGCAGCCAAACAAGCGGGAGGGGCAATGAGCAGTTCTTC
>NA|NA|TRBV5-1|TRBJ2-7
CASSYPAPTAKVRSGQYF
TGCGCCAGCAGCTATCCAGCTCCGACAGCTAAGGTCCGTTCAGGGCAGTACTTC
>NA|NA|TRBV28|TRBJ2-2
CASSLGASFGGELFF
TGTGCCAGCAGTTTAGGGGCCAGCTTTGGCGGGGAGCTGTTTTTT
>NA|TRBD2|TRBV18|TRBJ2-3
CASSRTTSGVRDTQYF
TGTGCCAGCTCACGGACCACTAGCGGGGTCAGGGATACGCAGTATTTT
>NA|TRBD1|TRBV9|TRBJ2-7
CASSVGTGPYEQYF
TGTGCCAGCAGCGTAGGGACAGGACCTTACGAGCAGTACTTC
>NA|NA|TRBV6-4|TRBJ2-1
CASSDYSRGLGEQFF
TGTGCCAGCAGTGACTACTCCCGGGGTTTAGGTGAGCAGTTCTTC
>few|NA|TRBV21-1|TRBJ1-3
CASSKDNYGNTIYF
TGTGCCAGCAGCAAGGACAACTACGGAAACACCATATATTTT
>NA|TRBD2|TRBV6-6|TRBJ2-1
CASTGASGGVMNEQFF
TGTGCCAGTACCGGGGCTAGCGGGGGGGTTATGAATGAGCAGTTCTTC
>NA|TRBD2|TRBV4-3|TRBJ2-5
CASSQRREGLEGGTQYF
TGCGCCAGCAGCCAAAGACGGGAGGGCCTCGAAGGGGGGACCCAGTACTTC
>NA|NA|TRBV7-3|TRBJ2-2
CASSHGGPGTGELFF
TGTGCCAGCAGCCATGGAGGGCCCGGAACCGGGGAGCTGTTTTTT
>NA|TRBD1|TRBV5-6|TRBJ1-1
CASSLAGGGGTEAFF
TGTGCCAGCAGCTTGGCAGGGGGCGGGGGCACTGAAGCTTTCTTT
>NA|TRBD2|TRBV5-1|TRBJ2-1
CASSLAKGGGKYNEQFF
TGCGCCAGCAGCTTGGCCAAGGGCGGGGGGAAATACAATGAGCAGTTCTTC
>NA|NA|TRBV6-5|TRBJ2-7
CASSYSYPAAYEQYF
TGTGCCAGCAGTTACTCGTATCCAGCCGCCTACGAGCAGTACTTC
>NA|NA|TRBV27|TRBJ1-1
CASSWGGIMTEAFF
TGTGCCAGCAGTTGGGGAGGGATTATGACTGAAGCTTTCTTT
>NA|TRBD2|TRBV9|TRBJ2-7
CASSVASGAIYEQYF
TGTGCCAGCAGCGTAGCCAGCGGGGCAATCTACGAGCAGTACTTC
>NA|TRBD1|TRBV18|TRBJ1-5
CASSTIRDRSNQPQHF
TGTGCCAGCTCAACTATCCGGGACAGGTCCAATCAGCCCCAGCATTTT
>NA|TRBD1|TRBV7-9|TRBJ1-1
CASSLDSGDRAMNTEAFF
TGTGCCAGCAGCTTAGACTCTGGGGACAGGGCAATGAACACTGAAGCTTTCTTT
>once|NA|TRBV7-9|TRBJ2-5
CASRPLQEETQYF
TGTGCCAGCAGACCCCTCCAGGAGGAGACCCAGTACTTC
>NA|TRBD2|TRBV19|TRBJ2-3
CASRRLAGVTDTQYF
TGTGCCAGTAGGAGACTAGCGGGGGTCACAGATACGCAGTATTTT
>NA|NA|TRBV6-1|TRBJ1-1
CASSAIYQNTEAFF
TGTGCCAGCAGTGCCATTTATCAGAACACTGAAGCTTTCTTT
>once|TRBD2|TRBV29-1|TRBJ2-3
CSVGGGRLGTDTQYF
TGCAGCGTTGGAGGCGGGAGATTGGGCACAGATACGCAGTATTTT
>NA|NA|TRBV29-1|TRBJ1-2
CSVMAGGNYGYTF
TGCAGCGTTATGGCCGGGGGAAACTATGGCTACACCTTC
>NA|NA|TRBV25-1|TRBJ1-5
CASSTDKFNQPQHF
TGTGCCAGCAGTACTGACAAGTTCAATCAGCCCCAGCATTTT
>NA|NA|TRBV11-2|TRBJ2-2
CASSLGGAGELFF
TGTGCCAGCAGCTTAGGGGGAGCCGGGGAGCTGTTTTTT
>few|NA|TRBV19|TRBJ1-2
CASTHSGGIHYGYTF
TGTGCCAGTACCCACTCAGGCGGCATCCACTATGGCTACACCTTC
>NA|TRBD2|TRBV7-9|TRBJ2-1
CASRSRTSGKYNEQFF
TGTGCCAGCAGGAGCAGGACTAGCGGGAAATACAATGAGCAGTTCTTC
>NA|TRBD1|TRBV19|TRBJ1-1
CASSATGSKRGEAFF
TGTGCCAGTAGTGCGACAGGGTCTAAGCGAGGTGAAGCTTTCTTT
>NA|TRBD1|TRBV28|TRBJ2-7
CASSWDRGLGEGTPGEQYF
TGTGCCAGCAGTTGGGACAGGGGGCTTGGAGAAGGGACGCCCGGCGAGCAGTACTTC
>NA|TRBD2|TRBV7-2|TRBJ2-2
CASSSHRRRLAGGHGELFF
TGTGCCAGCAGCTCACACCGCCGGCGACTAGCGGGAGGACACGGGGAGCTGTTTTTT